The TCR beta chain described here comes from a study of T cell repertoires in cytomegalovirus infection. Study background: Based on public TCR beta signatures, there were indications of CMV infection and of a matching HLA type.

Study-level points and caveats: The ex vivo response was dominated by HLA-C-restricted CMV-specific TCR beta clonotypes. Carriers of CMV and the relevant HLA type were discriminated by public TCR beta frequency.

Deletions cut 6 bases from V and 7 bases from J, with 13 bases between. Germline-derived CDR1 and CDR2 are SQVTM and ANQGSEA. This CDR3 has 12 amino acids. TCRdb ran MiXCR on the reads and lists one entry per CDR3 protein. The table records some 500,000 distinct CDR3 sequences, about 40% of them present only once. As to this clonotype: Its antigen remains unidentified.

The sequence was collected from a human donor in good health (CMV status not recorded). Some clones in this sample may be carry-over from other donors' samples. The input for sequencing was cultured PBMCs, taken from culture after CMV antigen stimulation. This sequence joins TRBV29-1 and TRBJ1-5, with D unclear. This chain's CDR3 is CSVGSGGQPQHF. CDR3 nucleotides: TGCAGCGTAGGATCCGGAGGGCAGCCCCAGCATTTT.